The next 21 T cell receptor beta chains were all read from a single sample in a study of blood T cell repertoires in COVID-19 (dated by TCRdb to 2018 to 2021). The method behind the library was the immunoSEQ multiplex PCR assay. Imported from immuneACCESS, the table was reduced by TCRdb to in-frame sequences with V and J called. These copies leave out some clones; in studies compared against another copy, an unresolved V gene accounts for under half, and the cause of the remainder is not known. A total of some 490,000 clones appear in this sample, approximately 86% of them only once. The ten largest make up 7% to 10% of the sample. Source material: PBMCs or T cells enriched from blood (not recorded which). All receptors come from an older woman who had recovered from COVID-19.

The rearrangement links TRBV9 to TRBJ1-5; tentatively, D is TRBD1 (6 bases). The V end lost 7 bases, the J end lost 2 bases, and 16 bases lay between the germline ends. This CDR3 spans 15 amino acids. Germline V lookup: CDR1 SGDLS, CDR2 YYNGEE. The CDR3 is CASPLTGNGNQPQHF. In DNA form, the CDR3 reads TGTGCCAGCCCTCTGACAGGAAATGGCAATCAGCCCCAGCATTTT.

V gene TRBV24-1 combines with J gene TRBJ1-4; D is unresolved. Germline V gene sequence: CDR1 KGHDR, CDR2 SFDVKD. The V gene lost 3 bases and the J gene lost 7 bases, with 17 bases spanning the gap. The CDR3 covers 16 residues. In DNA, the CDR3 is TGTGCCACCAGTGATACCGGGGTTGGAGGCGGTGAAAAACTGTTTTTT. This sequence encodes CATSDTGVGGGEKLFF.

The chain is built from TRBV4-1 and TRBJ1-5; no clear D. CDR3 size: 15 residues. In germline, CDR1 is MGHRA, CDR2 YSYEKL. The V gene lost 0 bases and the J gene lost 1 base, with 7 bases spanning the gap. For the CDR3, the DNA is TGCGCCAGCAGCCAAGATGGGCAGAGCAATCAGCCCCAGCATTTT. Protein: CASSQDGQSNQPQHF.

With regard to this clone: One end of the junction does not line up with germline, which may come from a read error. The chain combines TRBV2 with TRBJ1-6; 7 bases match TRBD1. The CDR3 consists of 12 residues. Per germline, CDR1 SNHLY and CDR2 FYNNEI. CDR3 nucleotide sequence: TGTGCCAGCAACGAAGGACAGGTGCTACGAAGCTTT. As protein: CASNEGQVLRSF.

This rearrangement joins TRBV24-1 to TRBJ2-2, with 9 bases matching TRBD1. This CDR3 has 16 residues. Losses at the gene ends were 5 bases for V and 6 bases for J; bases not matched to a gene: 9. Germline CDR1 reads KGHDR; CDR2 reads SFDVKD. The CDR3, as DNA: TGTGCCACCAGTGGGGCCGGGACAGGGAAGGCCGGGGAGCTGTTTTTT. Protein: CATSGAGTGKAGELFF.

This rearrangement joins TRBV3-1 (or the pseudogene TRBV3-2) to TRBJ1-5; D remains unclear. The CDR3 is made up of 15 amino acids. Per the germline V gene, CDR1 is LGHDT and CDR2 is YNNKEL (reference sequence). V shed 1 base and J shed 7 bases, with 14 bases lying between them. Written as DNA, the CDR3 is TGTGCCAGCAGCCAAGGAAGCGGAGGGTGGCAGCCCCAGCATTTT. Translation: CASSQGSGGWQPQHF.

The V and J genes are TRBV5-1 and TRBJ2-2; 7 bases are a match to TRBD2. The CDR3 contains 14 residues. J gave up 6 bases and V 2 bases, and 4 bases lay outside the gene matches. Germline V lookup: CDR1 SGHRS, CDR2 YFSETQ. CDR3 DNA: TGCGCCAGCAGCTTAGACAGCGGGGCCGGGGAGCTGTTTTTT. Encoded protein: CASSLDSGAGELFF. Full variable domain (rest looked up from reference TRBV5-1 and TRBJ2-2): KAGVTQTPRYLIKTRGQQVTLSCSPISGHRSVSWYQQTPGQGLQFLFEYFSETQRNKGNFPGRFSGRQFSNSRSEMNVSTLELGDSALYLCASSLDSGAGELFFGEGSRLTVL.

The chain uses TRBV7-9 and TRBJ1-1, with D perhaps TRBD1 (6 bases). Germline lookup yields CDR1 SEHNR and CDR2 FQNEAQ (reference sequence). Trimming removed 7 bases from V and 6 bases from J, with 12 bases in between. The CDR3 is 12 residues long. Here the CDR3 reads CASIKRGSEAFF. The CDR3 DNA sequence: TGTGCCAGCATCAAAAGGGGGTCTGAAGCTTTCTTT.

The CDR3 protein is CASSPVVTDSPLHF. CDR3 DNA: TGTGCCAGCTCACCAGTGGTAACGGATTCACCCCTCCACTTT. This chain joins TRBV18 and TRBJ1-6, with D unclear. V shed 2 bases and J shed 8 bases, with 10 bases lying between them. Germline V gene lookup returns CDR1 KGHSH and CDR2 LQKENI. This CDR3 region has 14 residues.

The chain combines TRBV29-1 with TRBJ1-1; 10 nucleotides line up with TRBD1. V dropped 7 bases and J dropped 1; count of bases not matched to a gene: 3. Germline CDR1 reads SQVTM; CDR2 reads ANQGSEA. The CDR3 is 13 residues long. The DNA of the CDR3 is TGCAGCGCCTGGACAGGGGGGAACACTGAAGCTTTCTTT. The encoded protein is CSAWTGGNTEAFF.

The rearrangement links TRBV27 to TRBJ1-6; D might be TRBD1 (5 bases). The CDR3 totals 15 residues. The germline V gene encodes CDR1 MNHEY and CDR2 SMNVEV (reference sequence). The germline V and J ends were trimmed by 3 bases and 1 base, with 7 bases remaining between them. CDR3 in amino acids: CASSFGGSYNSPLHF. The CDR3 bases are TGTGCCAGCAGTTTTGGGGGGTCCTATAATTCACCCCTCCACTTT.

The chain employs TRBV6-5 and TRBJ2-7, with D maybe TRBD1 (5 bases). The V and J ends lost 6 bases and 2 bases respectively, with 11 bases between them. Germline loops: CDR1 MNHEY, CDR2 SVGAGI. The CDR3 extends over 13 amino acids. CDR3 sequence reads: CASRRAGPYEQYF. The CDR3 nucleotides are TGTGCCAGCAGACGCGCAGGGCCCTACGAGCAGTACTTC.

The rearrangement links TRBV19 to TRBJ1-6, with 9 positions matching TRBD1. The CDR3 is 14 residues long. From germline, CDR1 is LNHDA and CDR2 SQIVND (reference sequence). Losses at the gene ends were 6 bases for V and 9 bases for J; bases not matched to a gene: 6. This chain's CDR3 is CASRPTGGASPLHF. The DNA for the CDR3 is TGTGCCAGTAGGCCGACAGGGGGTGCTTCACCCCTCCACTTT.

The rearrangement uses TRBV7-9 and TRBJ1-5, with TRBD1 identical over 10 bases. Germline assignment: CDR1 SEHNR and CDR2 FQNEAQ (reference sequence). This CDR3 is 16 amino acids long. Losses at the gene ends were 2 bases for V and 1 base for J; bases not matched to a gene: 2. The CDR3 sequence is CASSLQGQGSNQPQHF. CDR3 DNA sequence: TGTGCCAGCAGCTTACAGGGACAGGGGAGCAATCAGCCCCAGCATTTT.

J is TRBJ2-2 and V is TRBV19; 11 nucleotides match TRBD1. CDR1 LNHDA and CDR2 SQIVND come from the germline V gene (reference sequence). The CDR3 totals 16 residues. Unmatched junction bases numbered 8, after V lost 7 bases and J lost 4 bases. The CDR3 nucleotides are TGTGCCAGTACCGGACAGGGGGCGCTGGGCACCGGGGAGCTGTTTTTT. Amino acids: CASTGQGALGTGELFF. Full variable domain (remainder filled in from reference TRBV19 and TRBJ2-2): DGGITQSPKYLFRKEGQNVTLSCEQNLNHDAMYWYRQDPGQGLRLIYYSQIVNDFQKGDIAEGYSVSREKKESFPLTVTSAQKNPTAFYLCASTGQGALGTGELFFGEGSRLTVL.

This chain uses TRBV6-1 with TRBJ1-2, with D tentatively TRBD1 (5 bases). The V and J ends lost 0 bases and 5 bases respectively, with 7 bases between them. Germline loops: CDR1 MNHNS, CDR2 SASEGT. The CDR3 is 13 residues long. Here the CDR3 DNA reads TGTGCCAGCAGTGAAGCGGGGCTTTATGGCTACACCTTC. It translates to CASSEAGLYGYTF.

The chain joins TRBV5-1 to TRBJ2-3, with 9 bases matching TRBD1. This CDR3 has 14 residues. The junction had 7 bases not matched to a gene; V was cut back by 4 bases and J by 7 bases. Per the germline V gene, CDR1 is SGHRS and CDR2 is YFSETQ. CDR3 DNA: TGCGCCAGCAGCCATCCGGGACAGGGAAATACGCAGTATTTT. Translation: CASSHPGQGNTQYF.

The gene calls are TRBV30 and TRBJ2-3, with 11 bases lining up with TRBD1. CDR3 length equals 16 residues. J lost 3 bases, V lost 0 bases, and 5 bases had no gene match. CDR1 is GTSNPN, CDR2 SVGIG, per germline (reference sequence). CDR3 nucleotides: TGTGCCTGGAGTGTCCCGGACAGGGGGCGTACAGATACGCAGTATTTT. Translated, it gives CAWSVPDRGRTDTQYF.

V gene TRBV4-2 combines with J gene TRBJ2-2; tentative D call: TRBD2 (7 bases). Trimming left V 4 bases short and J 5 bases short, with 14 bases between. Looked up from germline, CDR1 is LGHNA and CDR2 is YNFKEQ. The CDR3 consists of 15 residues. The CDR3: CASSPGGGETGELFF. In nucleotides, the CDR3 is TGTGCCAGCAGCCCCGGAGGGGGGGAGACCGGGGAGCTGTTTTTT.

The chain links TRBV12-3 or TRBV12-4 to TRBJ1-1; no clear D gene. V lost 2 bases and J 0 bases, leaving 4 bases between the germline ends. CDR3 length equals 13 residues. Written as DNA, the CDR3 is TGTGCCAGCAGTTTATTAGTGAACACTGAAGCTTTCTTT. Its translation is CASSLLVNTEAFF.

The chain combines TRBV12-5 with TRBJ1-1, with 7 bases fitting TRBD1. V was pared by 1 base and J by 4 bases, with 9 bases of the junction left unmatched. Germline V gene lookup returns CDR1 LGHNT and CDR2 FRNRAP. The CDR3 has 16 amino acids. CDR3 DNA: TGTGCTAGTGGTTTGGCTTGGACAGGTTATGGCACTGAAGCTTTCTTT. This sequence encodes CASGLAWTGYGTEAFF.